This TCR beta chain was documented in a study of blood T cell repertoires in COVID-19. Study information: Acute-phase and convalescent COVID-19 samples originated in the United States, Italy and Spain.

This clone showed up just once. CDR3 length: 14 residues. After removal of 1 base from V and 4 bases from J, the junction contained 4 bases not matched to a gene. Source study methods: Reference gene primer amplification yielded estimated nucleated cell counts. Assay: immunoSEQ multiplex PCR; the TCRdb copy retains only in-frame clones and omits some. The DNA gave D and trimming, while V, J and clone size come from that table. Seen here are about 57,000 clones, around 80% observed once, and the top ten hold less than 25%. The clonotype originates from a woman aged 55-70 years with acute or convalescent COVID-19. The sequenced material came from peripheral blood. This chain joins TRBV5-3 and TRBJ2-7, with 8 bases identical to TRBD1. TRBV5-3 is an ORF; its function is uncertain. The CDR3 sequence: CARSLLQGVYEQYF. Written as DNA, the CDR3 is TGTGCCAGAAGCTTGTTACAGGGGGTATACGAGCAGTACTTC.